This paragraph covers one T cell receptor (beta chain) sequence. Its specificity is not known. These data originate in a study of cytomegalovirus exposure and HLA in healthy donors. Study-level background: Roughly 85 million unique TCRs from HLA-typed donors made up an early data release.

Participants comprised healthy donors of bone marrow. In germline, CDR1 is ENHRY, CDR2 SYGVKD. Trimming removed 5 bases from V and 7 bases from J, with 18 bases in between. There are 16 residues in the CDR3. PCR used 60 Vbeta primers and 13 Jbeta primers. As processed by the authors: In a later analysis, the count reached some 75 million unique TCR beta chains, with about 12 million shared. The data were produced by immunoSEQ multiplex PCR, yet TCRdb's version contains in-frame clones alone and is incomplete. V and J calls and clone size follow that table, whereas D and trimming were derived from the DNA. The table includes over 150,000 clones, roughly 85% detected once. Study-wide results and caveats: TCR beta chain V- and J-gene trimming was linked, in a later analysis, to a missense variant in DCLRE1C.

The clonotype originates from a woman in her forties or fifties in good health and CMV-seronegative. The sample comprised PBMCs. The chain employs TRBV10-3 and TRBJ1-6, with D perhaps TRBD1 (5 bases). CDR3: CAISQTDRLLNSPLHF. The CDR3 DNA reads as TGTGCCATCAGTCAGACAGACCGTTTGTTAAATTCACCCCTCCACTTT.